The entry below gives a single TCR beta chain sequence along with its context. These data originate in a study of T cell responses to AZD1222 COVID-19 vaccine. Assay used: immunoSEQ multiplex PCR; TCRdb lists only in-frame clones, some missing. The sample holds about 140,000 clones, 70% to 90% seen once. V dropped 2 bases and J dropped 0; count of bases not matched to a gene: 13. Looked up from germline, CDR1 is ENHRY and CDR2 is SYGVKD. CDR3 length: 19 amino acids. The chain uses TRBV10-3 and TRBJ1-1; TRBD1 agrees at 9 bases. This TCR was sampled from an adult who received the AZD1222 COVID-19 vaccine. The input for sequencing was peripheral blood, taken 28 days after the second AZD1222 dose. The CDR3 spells CAISETPGQGPFMNTEAFF. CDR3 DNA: TGTGCCATCAGTGAGACCCCGGGACAGGGACCTTTCATGAACACTGAAGCTTTCTTT.